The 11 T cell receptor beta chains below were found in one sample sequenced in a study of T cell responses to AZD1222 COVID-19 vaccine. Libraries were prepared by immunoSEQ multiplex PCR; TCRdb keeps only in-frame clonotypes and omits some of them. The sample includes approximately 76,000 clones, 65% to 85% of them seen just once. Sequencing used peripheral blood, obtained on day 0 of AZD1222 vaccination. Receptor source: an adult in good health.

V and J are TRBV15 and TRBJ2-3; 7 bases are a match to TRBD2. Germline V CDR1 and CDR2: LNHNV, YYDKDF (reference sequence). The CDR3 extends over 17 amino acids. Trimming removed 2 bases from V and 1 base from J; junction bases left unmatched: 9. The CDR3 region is CATSRLLVTSGTDTQYF. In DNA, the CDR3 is TGTGCCACCAGCAGACTGCTAGTTACTAGCGGCACAGATACGCAGTATTTT.

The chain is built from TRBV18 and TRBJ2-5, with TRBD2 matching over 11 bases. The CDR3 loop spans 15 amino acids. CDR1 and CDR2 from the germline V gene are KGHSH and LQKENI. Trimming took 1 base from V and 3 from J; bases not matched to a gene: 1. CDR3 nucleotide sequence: TGTGCCAGCTCACCACGGGGACTAGCGGAAGAGACCCAGTACTTC. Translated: CASSPRGLAEETQYF.

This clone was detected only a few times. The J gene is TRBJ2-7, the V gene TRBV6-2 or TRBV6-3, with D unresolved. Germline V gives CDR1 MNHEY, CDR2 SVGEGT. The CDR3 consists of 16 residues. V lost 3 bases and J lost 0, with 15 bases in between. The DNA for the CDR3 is TGTGCCAGCAGTTATGGGATGGGCCACAGCTCCTACGAGCAGTACTTC. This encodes CASSYGMGHSSYEQYF.

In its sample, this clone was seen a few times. CDR3 protein: CASSLLVADTQYF. CDR3 nucleotides: TGTGCCAGCAGCTTGCTGGTCGCAGATACGCAGTATTTT. The chain has TRBV7-2 and TRBJ2-3, with D unclear. The V end was cut by 3 bases, the J end by 4 bases, with 8 bases between. The CDR3 has 13 amino acids. Germline CDR1 SGHTA, CDR2 FQGNSA.

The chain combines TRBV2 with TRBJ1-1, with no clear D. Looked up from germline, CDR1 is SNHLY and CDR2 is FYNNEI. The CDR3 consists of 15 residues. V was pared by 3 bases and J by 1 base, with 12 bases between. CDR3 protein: CASSDPGRPNTEAFF. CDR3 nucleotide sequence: TGTGCCAGCAGTGACCCCGGCAGGCCGAACACTGAAGCTTTCTTT.

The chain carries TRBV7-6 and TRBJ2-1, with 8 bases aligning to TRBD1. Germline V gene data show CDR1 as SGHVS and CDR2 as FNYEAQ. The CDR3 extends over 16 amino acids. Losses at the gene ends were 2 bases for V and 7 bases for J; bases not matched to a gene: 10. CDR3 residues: CASSLTQGAIKNEQFF. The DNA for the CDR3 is TGTGCCAGCAGCTTAACTCAGGGGGCCATTAAAAATGAGCAGTTCTTC.

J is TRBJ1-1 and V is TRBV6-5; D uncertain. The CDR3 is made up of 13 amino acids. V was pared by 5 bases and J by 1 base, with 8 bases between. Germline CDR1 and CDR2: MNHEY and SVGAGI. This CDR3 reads CASSLGKNTEAFF. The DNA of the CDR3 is TGTGCCAGCAGTCTAGGAAAGAACACTGAAGCTTTCTTT.

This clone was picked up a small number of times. CDR3 nucleotides: TGTGCCAGCAGCCGAGCTGGGGGGCCCCAAGAGACCCAGTACTTC. Amino acid sequence: CASSRAGGPQETQYF. The genes are TRBV7-3 and TRBJ2-5; the D call may be TRBD1 or TRBD2 (6 bases each). The V end lost 5 bases, the J end lost 1 base, and 14 bases lay between the germline ends. The CDR3 is 15 amino acids. Germline loops: CDR1 SGHTA, CDR2 FQGTGA.

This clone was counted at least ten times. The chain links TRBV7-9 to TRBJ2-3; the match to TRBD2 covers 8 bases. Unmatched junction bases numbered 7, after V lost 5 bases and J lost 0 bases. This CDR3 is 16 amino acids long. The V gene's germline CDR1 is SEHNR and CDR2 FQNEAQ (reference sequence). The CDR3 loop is CASSPIGGGSTDTQYF. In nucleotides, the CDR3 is TGTGCCAGCAGCCCCATCGGCGGGGGGAGCACAGATACGCAGTATTTT.

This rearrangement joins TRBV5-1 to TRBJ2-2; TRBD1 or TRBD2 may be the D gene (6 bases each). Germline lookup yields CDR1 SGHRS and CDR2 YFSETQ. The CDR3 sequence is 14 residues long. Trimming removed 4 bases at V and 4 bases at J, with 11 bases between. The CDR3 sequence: CASSQGTSTGELFF. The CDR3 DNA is TGCGCCAGCAGCCAGGGGACTTCCACCGGGGAGCTGTTTTTT.

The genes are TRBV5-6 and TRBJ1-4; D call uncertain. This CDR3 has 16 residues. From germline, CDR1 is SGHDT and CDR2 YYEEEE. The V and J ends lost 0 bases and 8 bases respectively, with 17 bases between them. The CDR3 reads CASSLGIEGYREKLFF. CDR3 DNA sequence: TGTGCCAGCAGCTTGGGCATTGAAGGTTATAGAGAAAAACTGTTTTTT.